What follows is one TCR beta chain and its context. Its antigen is not known. Here immunoSEQ multiplex PCR was the method, and the copy in TCRdb shows in-frame clones only, minus some. The sample comprises about 160,000 clones, approximately 96% of which are singletons, and around 0.9% rests with the top ten. The data belong to a study of cytomegalovirus exposure and HLA in healthy donors. Trimming at V came to 3 bases and at J to 0 bases, leaving 4 bases not matched to a gene. CDR3 length: 15 amino acids. The germline gives CDR1 SGHRS, CDR2 YFSETQ. Findings and limits, study-wide: As confirmed in vitro, a few CMV-associated chains were specific for CMV antigens. According to a subsequent analysis, TCR clusters identified in the first cohort showed a tendency to co-occur across the 120 validation repertoires. Overall, approximately 150 TCR beta chains were annotated as cytomegalovirus-associated.

The rearrangement links TRBV5-1 to TRBJ2-7; 9 bases are shared with TRBD1. Sequencing used PBMCs. The receptor comes from a woman aged 18 to 35 in good health and CMV-seronegative. CDR3 region: CASSSGTGSSYEQYF. DNA of the CDR3: TGCGCCAGCAGCTCGGGGACAGGGAGCTCCTACGAGCAGTACTTC.